This T cell receptor (beta chain) appears in the sequencing data of a study of OX40 agonist ivuxolimab in advanced cancers. The repertoire was sequenced with immunoSEQ multiplex PCR; TCRdb's copy has only in-frame clones and lacks some. The repertoire holds roughly 34,000 clones, with around 84% as singletons. Between the trimmed V and J ends, which lost 3 bases and 2 bases, there was a span of 14 bases. The CDR3 totals 16 residues. Germline assignment: CDR1 LGHNA and CDR2 YNFKEQ. The receptor comes from an adult with an advanced solid tumor such as melanoma, head and neck, liver or kidney cancer. The sample in question was CD4+ or CD8+ T cells sorted from blood, obtained in a trial of the OX40 agonist ivuxolimab. The V call is TRBV4-2, the J call TRBJ2-1, with D maybe TRBD1 (6 bases). The CDR3 nucleotides are TGTGCCAGCAGCCACCCGACAGGTTCTACCTACAATGAGCAGTTCTTC. Its translation: CASSHPTGSTYNEQFF.